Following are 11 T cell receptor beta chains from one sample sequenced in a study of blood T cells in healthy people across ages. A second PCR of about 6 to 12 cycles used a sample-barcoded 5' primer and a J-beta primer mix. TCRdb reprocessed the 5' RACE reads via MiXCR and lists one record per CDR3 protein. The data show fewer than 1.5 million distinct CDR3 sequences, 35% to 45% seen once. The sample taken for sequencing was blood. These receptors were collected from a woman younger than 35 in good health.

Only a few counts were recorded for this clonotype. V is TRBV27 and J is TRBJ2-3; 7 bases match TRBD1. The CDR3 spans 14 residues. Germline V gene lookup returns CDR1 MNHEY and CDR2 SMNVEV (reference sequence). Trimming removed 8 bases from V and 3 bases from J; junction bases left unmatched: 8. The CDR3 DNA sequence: TGTGCCAGCTCCATCACCAGGGGGACAGATACGCAGTATTTT. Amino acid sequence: CASSITRGTDTQYF.

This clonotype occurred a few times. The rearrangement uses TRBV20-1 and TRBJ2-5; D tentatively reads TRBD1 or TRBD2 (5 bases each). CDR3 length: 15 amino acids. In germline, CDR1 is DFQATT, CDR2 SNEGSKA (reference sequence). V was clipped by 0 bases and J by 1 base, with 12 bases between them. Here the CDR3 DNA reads TGCAGTGCTAGAGACTCGGGGCAGACCCAAGAGACCCAGTACTTC. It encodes CSARDSGQTQETQYF.

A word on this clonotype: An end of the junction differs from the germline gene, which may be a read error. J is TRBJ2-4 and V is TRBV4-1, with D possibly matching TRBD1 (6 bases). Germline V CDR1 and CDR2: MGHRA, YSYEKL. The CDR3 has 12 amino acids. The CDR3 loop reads CAGSHPGVEQYF. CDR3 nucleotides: TGCGCCGGCAGCCACCCAGGGGTGGAGCAGTACTTC.

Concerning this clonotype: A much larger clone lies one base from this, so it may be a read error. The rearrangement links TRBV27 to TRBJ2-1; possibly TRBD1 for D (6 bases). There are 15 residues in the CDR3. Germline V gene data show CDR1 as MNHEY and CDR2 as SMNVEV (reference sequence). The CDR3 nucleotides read TGTGCCCGCAGTTTCACAGGGAGCTCCTACAATGAGCAGTTCTTC. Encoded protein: CARSFTGSSYNEQFF.

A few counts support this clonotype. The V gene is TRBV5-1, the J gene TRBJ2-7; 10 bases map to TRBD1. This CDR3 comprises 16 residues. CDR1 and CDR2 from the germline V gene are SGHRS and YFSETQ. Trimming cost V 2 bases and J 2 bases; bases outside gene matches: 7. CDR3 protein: CASSLKRDRGTYEQYF. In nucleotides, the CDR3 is TGCGCCAGCAGCTTAAAAAGGGACAGGGGTACCTACGAGCAGTACTTC. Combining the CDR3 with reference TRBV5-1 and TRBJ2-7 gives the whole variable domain KAGVTQTPRYLIKTRGQQVTLSCSPISGHRSVSWYQQTPGQGLQFLFEYFSETQRNKGNFPGRFSGRQFSNSRSEMNVSTLELGDSALYLCASSLKRDRGTYEQYFGPGTRLTVT.

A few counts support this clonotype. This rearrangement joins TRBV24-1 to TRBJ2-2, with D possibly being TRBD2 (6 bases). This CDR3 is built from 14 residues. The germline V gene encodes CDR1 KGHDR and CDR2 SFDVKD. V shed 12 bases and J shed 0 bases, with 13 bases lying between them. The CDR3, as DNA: TGTGCCTCCGGGAGTGGGGCGAACACCGGGGAGCTGTTTTTT. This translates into CASGSGANTGELFF.

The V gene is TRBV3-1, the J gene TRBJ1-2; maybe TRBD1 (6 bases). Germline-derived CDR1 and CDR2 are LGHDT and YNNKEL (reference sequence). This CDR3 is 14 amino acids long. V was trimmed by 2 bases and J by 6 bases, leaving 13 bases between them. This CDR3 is CASSQTGGGDGYTF. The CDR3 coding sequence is TGTGCCAGCAGCCAAACGGGAGGGGGAGATGGCTACACCTTC.

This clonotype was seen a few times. CDR3 in amino acids: CASSEPQGRNQPQHF. CDR3 in DNA: TGTGCCAGCAGTGAACCGCAGGGCCGCAATCAGCCCCAGCATTTT. The chain combines TRBV2 with TRBJ1-5, with D tentatively TRBD1 (5 bases). The length of the CDR3 is 15 residues. Between the trimmed V and J ends, which lost 2 bases and 2 bases, there was a span of 10 bases. Germline CDR1 is SNHLY and CDR2 is FYNNEI.

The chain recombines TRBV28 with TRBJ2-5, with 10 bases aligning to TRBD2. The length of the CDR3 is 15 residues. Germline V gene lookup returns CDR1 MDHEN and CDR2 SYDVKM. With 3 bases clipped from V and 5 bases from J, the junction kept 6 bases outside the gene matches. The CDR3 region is CASSFSLAGAETQYF. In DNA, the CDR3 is TGTGCCAGCAGTTTCTCTCTAGCGGGAGCGGAGACCCAGTACTTC.

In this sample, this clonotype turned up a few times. The CDR3 here is CATLRGINYGYTF. The CDR3 nucleotides are TGTGCCACCTTACGGGGGATAAACTATGGCTACACCTTC. The chain uses TRBV6-1 and TRBJ1-2; the D gene is possibly TRBD1 (5 bases). The V and J ends lost 10 bases and 2 bases respectively, with 14 bases between them. CDR1 and CDR2 from the germline V gene are MNHNS and SASEGT. The CDR3 is 13 residues long.

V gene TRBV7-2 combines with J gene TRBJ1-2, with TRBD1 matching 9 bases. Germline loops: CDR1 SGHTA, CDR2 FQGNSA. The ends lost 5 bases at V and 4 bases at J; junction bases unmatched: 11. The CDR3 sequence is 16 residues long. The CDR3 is CASSPQGQGGGYGYTF. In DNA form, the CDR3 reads TGTGCCAGCAGCCCACAGGGACAGGGCGGGGGCTATGGCTACACCTTC.